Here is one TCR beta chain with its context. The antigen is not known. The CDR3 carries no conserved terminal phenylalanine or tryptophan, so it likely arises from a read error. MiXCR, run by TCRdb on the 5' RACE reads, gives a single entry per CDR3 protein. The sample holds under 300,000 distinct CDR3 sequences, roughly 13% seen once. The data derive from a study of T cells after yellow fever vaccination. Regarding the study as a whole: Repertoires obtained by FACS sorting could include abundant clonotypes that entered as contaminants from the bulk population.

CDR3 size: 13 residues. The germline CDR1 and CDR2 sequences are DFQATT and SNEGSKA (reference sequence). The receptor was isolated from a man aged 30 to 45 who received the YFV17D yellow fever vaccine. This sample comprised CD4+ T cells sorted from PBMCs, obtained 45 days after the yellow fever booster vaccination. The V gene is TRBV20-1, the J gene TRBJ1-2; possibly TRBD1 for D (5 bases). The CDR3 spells CSAYGGDNYGYTL. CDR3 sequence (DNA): TGCAGCGCCTATGGGGGAGATAACTATGGCTACACCTTA.